The clone carrying this TCR beta chain showed up just once. Its target is unknown. Sequenced by immunoSEQ multiplex PCR; TCRdb stores in-frame clones only, minus some. Altogether approximately 120,000 clones are present, roughly 60% being singletons, with the ten largest covering under 45%. The data derive from a study of cytotoxic CD8 clonotypes in ibrutinib-treated CLL. The wider study: The samples contained 260,000 or so productive templates on average. They also contained an average of roughly 90,000 productive rearrangements. Study-wide results and caveats: At the start, clonality exceeded age-matched healthy donors and followed circulating CD8+ T-cell counts.

The CDR3 covers 16 residues. The germline V gene encodes CDR1 MNHNS and CDR2 SASEGT. Trimming took off 1 base at V and 4 bases at J, with 16 bases between the two ends. V and J are TRBV6-1 and TRBJ1-2; D gene unclear. This TCR derives from a human donor with chronic lymphocytic leukemia. The specimen comprised PBMCs, sampled after 24 months of ibrutinib treatment. CDR3 amino acids: CASSEVRSLRFYGYTF. The CDR3 DNA reads as TGTGCCAGCAGTGAAGTCAGGAGCCTTCGATTCTATGGCTACACCTTC.